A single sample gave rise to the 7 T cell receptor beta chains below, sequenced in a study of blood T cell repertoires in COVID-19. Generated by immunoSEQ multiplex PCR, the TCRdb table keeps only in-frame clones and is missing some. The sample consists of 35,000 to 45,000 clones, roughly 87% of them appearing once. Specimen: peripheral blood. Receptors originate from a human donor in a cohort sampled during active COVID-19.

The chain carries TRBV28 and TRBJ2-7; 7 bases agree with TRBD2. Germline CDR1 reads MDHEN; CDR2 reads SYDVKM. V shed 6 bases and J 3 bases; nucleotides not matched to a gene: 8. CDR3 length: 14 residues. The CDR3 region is CASSSMGGIYEQYF. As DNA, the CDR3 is TGTGCCAGCAGCTCTATGGGGGGGATCTACGAGCAGTACTTC.

Here the CDR3 reads CASSLPPGRQYDTQYF. The CDR3 bases are TGTGCCAGCAGTTTGCCCCCTGGGCGACAGTACGATACGCAGTATTTT. The chain has TRBV27 and TRBJ2-3; a weak D match, TRBD1 (5 bases). Trimming left V 3 bases short and J 6 bases short, with 19 bases between. The length of the CDR3 is 16 residues. The germline V gene has CDR1 MNHEY and CDR2 SMNVEV (reference sequence).

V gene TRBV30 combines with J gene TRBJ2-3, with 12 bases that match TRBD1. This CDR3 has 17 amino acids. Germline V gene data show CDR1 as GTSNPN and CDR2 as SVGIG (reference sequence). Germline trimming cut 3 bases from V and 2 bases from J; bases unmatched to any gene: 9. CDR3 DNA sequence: TGTGCCTGGAGATCCGGGACAGGGGGCCCTACCACAGATACGCAGTATTTT. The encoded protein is CAWRSGTGGPTTDTQYF.

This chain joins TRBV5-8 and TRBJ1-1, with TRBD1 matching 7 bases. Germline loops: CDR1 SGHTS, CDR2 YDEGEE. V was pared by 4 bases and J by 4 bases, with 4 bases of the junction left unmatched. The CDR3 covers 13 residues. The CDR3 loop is CASSLDRATEAFF. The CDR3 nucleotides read TGTGCCAGCAGCCTTGACAGGGCCACTGAAGCTTTCTTT.

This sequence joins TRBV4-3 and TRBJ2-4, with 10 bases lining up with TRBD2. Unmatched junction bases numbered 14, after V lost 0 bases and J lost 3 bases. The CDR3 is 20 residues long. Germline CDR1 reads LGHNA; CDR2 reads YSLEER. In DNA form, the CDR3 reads TGCGCCAGCAGCCAAGATCCTAGCGGGGGAGTAACGTCCTTCAAAAACATTCAGTACTTC. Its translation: CASSQDPSGGVTSFKNIQYF.

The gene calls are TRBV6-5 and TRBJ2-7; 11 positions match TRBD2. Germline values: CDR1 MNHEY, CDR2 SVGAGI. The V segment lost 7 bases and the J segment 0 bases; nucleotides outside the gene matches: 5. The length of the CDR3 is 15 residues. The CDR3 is CASTPTSGTSYEQYF. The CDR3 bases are TGTGCCAGCACTCCGACTAGCGGGACCTCCTACGAGCAGTACTTC.

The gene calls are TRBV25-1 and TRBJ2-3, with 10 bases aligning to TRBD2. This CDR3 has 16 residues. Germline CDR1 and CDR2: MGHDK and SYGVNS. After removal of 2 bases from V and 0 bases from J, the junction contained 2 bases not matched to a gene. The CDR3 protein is CASSEPLAGSTDTQYF. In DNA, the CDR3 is TGTGCCAGCAGTGAACCACTAGCGGGAAGCACAGATACGCAGTATTTT.